This T cell receptor (beta chain) was identified during a study of T cells in Graves' hyperthyroidism and ophthalmopathy (dated by TCRdb to 2018 to 2020). Looking at the study overall: Peripheral blood samples were taken at initial diagnosis, before any treatment was given. The 100 or so discovery patients were divided at random into training and test sets in a 7:3 ratio. In about six Graves' hyperthyroidism patients, the study also compared T-cell repertoires from thyroid tissue with T-cell repertoires from blood. Following sampling, methimazole starting at 30 mg daily was given to hyperthyroidism patients, and high-dose intravenous methylprednisolone was given to ophthalmopathy patients. Prospective prediction of ophthalmopathy was tested in an independent validation cohort consisting of 18 to 20 hyperthyroidism patients and 17 patients who later progressed to ophthalmopathy. To identify distinguishing TCR V-J signatures, a discovery cohort of about a hundred patients was used, comprising some 45 with Graves' ophthalmopathy and approximately 58 with stable Graves' hyperthyroidism. According to the paper, TCR Vbeta CDR3 sequencing was carried out on roughly 130 peripheral blood samples, which came from over 40 ophthalmopathy, some 73 hyperthyroidism and approximately 17 progressor patients.

This clonotype has more than one count but fewer than ten. What this receptor recognizes is not known. Base qualities are missing; no much larger clone stands one base away. Graves' hyperthyroidism was defined as stable when no progression to ophthalmopathy occurred over 18 months of follow-up. Hyperthyroidism patients were aged 18 to 65 years and newly diagnosed, with disease duration of less than 2 months. Exclusion was applied to patients with uncontrolled infections, other autoimmune diseases, pregnancy or lactation. Diagnoses were established on the basis of clinical symptoms, serum thyroxine and TRAb, thyroid ultrasound, and orbital computed tomography. PBMCs were isolated from about 9 ml of fresh peripheral blood by Ficoll-Paque density gradient centrifugation. Trizol reagent was used to extract total RNA, and RNA quality was then checked on an Agilent 2100 Bioanalyzer. Amplification of TCR beta CDR3 regions was carried out from RNA transcripts. A first-round RT-PCR of the TCR CDR3 used the HTBI primer set with the Qiagen OneStep RT-PCR kit. Libraries were constructed in a second round of multiplex PCR, after which size selection and purification were carried out. The libraries were sequenced on an Illumina HiSeq2000 using paired-end 100 bp reads. The original pipeline was this. SOAPnuke was used to process the raw data, removing reads that contained adapters or uncalled bases, had a mean Phred below 15, or lacked an exact match to the constant primer or identifier. COPE v1.2.5 was used to merge high-quality paired reads, and clonotypes were defined as unique nucleotide sequences. MiTCR v1.1 was used to align clonotypes to the IMGT TRBV, TRBD and TRBJ reference segments. The analysis was restricted to V-J combinations with a frequency above 0.0001, which together covered 99.2% of the repertoires. A TCS score was defined as the ratio of F50 (clonal expansion) to E x V (chaos), with BLOSUM62-based TCRdist applied between CDR3 peptides within each V-J. Welch's t-statistics and random forest reduced several hundred V-J features to fewer than 15, which were used in a naive Bayes classifier (R e1071). The Morisita-Horn index was used to measure how similar the thyroid and blood repertoires were. The public reads were reprocessed in TCRdb via fastp at Q25 and MiXCR, keeping in-frame beta chains. Each entry is one CDR3 protein sequence, shown with its most common DNA and genes. Here the V and J calls rest on TCRdb's processing, not on the authors' analysis. The sample table records 800,000 or so distinct CDR3 sequences; roughly 37% of these occur just once. The top ten clonotypes cover 8.9% of the sample.

The germline V gene supplies CDR1 KGHDR and CDR2 SFDVKD. V is clipped by 3 bases and J by 6 bases, and the sequence between their germline boundaries is 14 bases long. From the cysteine through the phenylalanine, the CDR3 covers 15 amino acids. Only the CDR3 DNA is retained, 45 bases long and in frame from the first base. Here is what the overall study found, with its caveats: In validation, progression to ophthalmopathy was predicted by the model with 70.59% sensitivity and roughly 76% specificity, a median of around 6.5 months before onset. A 13 V-J signature model separated ophthalmopathy from stable hyperthyroidism, with about 90% sensitivity and around 84% specificity in cross-validation and 80%/75% in testing. Blood samples also contained most of the expanded thyroid clonotypes (frequency above 0.001), which suggests that blood repertoires may reflect thyroid immune responses. Sample size was not statistically predetermined, and blinding of investigators to group allocation was not performed.

Sequenced material: blood. The V and J genes are TRBV24-1 and TRBJ2-1, and possibly TRBD2, on 6 matching bases. The TCR sequence derives from a man between 18 and 35 years old with Graves' hyperthyroidism. The CDR3 region: CATSDVGGSLNEQFF. The nucleotide sequence is TGTGCCACCAGTGATGTGGGAGGTTCCCTCAATGAGCAGTTCTTC.